The 7 T cell receptor beta chains in this list originate from one sample, sequenced in a study of T cells in tuberculosis. The time point was: new active TB diagnosis, blood taken before or within 7 days of starting treatment. Clones were read by immunoSEQ multiplex PCR, and TCRdb kept only the in-frame ones, dropping some. The table shows over 30,000 clones, with approximately 94% occurring only once. The sequenced sample was PBMCs, obtained at tuberculosis diagnosis. Receptor source: an adult with tuberculosis.

The chain recombines TRBV29-1 with TRBJ2-1, with 14 positions matching TRBD2. The J segment lost 7 bases and the V segment lost 3 bases, leaving 8 bases of the junction unmatched. The CDR3 covers 16 residues. The germline gives CDR1 SQVTM, CDR2 ANQGSEA. The CDR3 region is CSVDGVGLAGVNEQFF. CDR3 nucleotide sequence: TGCAGCGTTGACGGGGTGGGACTAGCGGGAGTGAATGAGCAGTTCTTC.

The genes are TRBV7-9 and TRBJ2-1; D is unresolved. The CDR3 runs to 14 residues. Germline V gene data show CDR1 as SEHNR and CDR2 as FQNEAQ (reference sequence). V shed 6 bases and J shed 0 bases, with 9 bases lying between them. CDR3 sequence: CASSEQSSYNEQFF. The DNA for the CDR3 is TGTGCCAGCAGTGAACAGAGCTCCTACAATGAGCAGTTCTTC.

This CDR3 reads CASSLAPGLAASYEQYF. CDR3 in DNA: TGTGCCAGCAGCTTGGCTCCGGGACTAGCGGCCTCCTACGAGCAGTACTTC. The rearrangement links TRBV5-5 to TRBJ2-7; 11 bases agree with TRBD2. The germline gives CDR1 SGHKS, CDR2 YYEKEE (reference sequence). The CDR3 is 17 residues long. V lost 0 bases and J lost 0; bases outside the gene matches: 5.

CDR3 sequence: CASSLQSSYEQYF. In DNA form, the CDR3 reads TGTGCCAGCAGCTTACAGAGCTCCTACGAGCAGTACTTC. The chain recombines TRBV5-4 with TRBJ2-7; no reliable D call. V lost 2 bases to trimming and J lost 0 bases, with 6 bases between them. The CDR3 has 13 residues. Germline CDR1 reads SGHNT; CDR2 reads YYREEE (reference sequence).

The rearrangement links TRBV9 to TRBJ2-2, with unresolved D. V was shortened by 4 bases and J by 5 bases, with 9 bases between the two germline ends. The CDR3 is 13 amino acids. Germline lookup yields CDR1 SGDLS and CDR2 YYNGEE. The CDR3 DNA reads as TGTGCCAGCAGCAAAGCACGAACCGGGGAGCTGTTTTTT. Residues: CASSKARTGELFF.

The chain has TRBV6-5 and TRBJ2-3, with D maybe TRBD1 (6 bases). The CDR3 is made up of 14 amino acids. V was clipped by 6 bases and J by 3 bases, with 13 bases between them. Germline loops: CDR1 MNHEY, CDR2 SVGAGI. As DNA, the CDR3 is TGTGCCAGCAGGGTCCTCAGGGGTACAGATACGCAGTATTTT. Protein: CASRVLRGTDTQYF.

The rearrangement links TRBV5-1 to TRBJ2-7; 7 bases line up with TRBD1. The CDR3 spans 13 residues. From germline, CDR1 is SGHRS and CDR2 YFSETQ. V shed 4 bases, J shed 4 bases, and the junction held 5 bases outside the gene matches. The chain's CDR3 is CASSETGFYEQYF. CDR3 bases: TGCGCCAGCAGCGAGACAGGGTTTTACGAGCAGTACTTC.